Listed below are T cell receptor beta chains from one sample, sequenced in a study of T cell changes during pregnancy in multiple sclerosis. TCRdb's copy holds only in-frame clones and misses some; the assay was immunoSEQ multiplex PCR. The sample records 70,000 to 95,000 clones, 90% to 95% being singletons. The specimen was peripheral blood, collected after pregnancy. The receptors derive from a female donor in good health, enrolled as a control in a pregnancy study. Both conserved end residues are part of each CDR3. Fields, in order: clone size, D gene, J gene, V gene, CDR3 protein, CDR3 DNA. D genes are given only for firm matches. For some rows the clone size is stated as once, few or many, or as a class when expanded; others skip it.

abundance: -
d_gene: TRBD1
j_gene: TRBJ1-2
v_gene: TRBV5-4
CDR3aa: CASSPRIQGAGGYTF
CDR3nt: TGTGCCAGCAGCCCTCGTATACAGGGGGCAGGGGGCTACACCTTC

abundance: -
d_gene: -
j_gene: TRBJ2-7
v_gene: TRBV19
CDR3aa: CASSILSGPGYEQYF
CDR3nt: TGTGCCAGTAGTATCCTAAGCGGGCCAGGCTACGAGCAGTACTTC

abundance: -
d_gene: -
j_gene: TRBJ2-7
v_gene: TRBV11-2
CDR3aa: CASSGLRGGSTYEQYF
CDR3nt: TGTGCCAGCAGCGGATTGAGGGGAGGAAGCACCTACGAGCAGTACTTC

abundance: -
d_gene: -
j_gene: TRBJ1-3
v_gene: TRBV4-1
CDR3aa: CASSLQTTGDSGNTIYF
CDR3nt: TGCGCCAGCAGCCTCCAGACGACAGGTGACTCTGGAAACACCATATATTTT

abundance: -
d_gene: -
j_gene: TRBJ2-7
v_gene: TRBV4-2
CDR3aa: CASSGRGGGPGILYEQYF
CDR3nt: TGTGCCAGCAGCGGCCGAGGAGGAGGGCCCGGTATTTTATACGAGCAGTACTTC

abundance: -
d_gene: -
j_gene: TRBJ2-4
v_gene: TRBV2
CDR3aa: CASTRIEEAKNIQYF
CDR3nt: TGTGCCAGCACCCGAATTGAGGAGGCCAAAAACATTCAGTACTTC

abundance: -
d_gene: -
j_gene: TRBJ2-1
v_gene: TRBV4-1
CDR3aa: CASSQAPILLNEQFF
CDR3nt: TGCGCCAGCAGCCAAGCGCCTATTCTCCTCAATGAGCAGTTCTTC

abundance: once
d_gene: -
j_gene: TRBJ2-7
v_gene: TRBV11-3
CDR3aa: CANSLFLGAEQYF
CDR3nt: TGTGCCAACAGCTTATTTCTAGGAGCGGAGCAGTACTTC

abundance: -
d_gene: -
j_gene: TRBJ2-7
v_gene: TRBV5-8
CDR3aa: CASSFMESYEQYF
CDR3nt: TGTGCCAGCAGCTTTATGGAGAGTTACGAGCAGTACTTC

abundance: -
d_gene: -
j_gene: TRBJ2-5
v_gene: TRBV27
CDR3aa: CASSFGAGRTQYF
CDR3nt: TGTGCCAGCAGTTTTGGGGCAGGGCGGACCCAGTACTTC

abundance: -
d_gene: -
j_gene: TRBJ2-3
v_gene: TRBV5-1
CDR3aa: CASSPPIEPSDTQYF
CDR3nt: TGCGCCAGCAGCCCCCCTATAGAACCGTCGGATACGCAGTATTTT

abundance: -
d_gene: -
j_gene: TRBJ2-1
v_gene: TRBV5-1
CDR3aa: CASSPDGSSYNEQFF
CDR3nt: TGCGCCAGCAGCCCAGACGGGAGCTCCTACAATGAGCAGTTCTTC

abundance: -
d_gene: -
j_gene: TRBJ1-4
v_gene: TRBV7-2
CDR3aa: CASSGQTGPNEKLFF
CDR3nt: TGTGCCAGCAGCGGCCAGACAGGCCCTAATGAAAAACTGTTTTTT

abundance: -
d_gene: TRBD1
j_gene: TRBJ2-5
v_gene: TRBV13
CDR3aa: CASSLGRRGQETQYF
CDR3nt: TGTGCCAGCAGCTTAGGCCGAAGGGGGCAGGAGACCCAGTACTTC

abundance: -
d_gene: -
j_gene: TRBJ1-1
v_gene: TRBV7-2
CDR3aa: CASSSSGGAWEAFF
CDR3nt: TGTGCCAGCAGTTCCTCCGGCGGGGCTTGGGAAGCTTTCTTT

abundance: -
d_gene: TRBD1
j_gene: TRBJ2-1
v_gene: TRBV6-1
CDR3aa: CASSERPRGDSNNEQFF
CDR3nt: TGTGCCAGCAGTGAAAGGCCCCGAGGGGACAGCAACAATGAGCAGTTCTTC

abundance: -
d_gene: -
j_gene: TRBJ2-7
v_gene: TRBV4-2
CDR3aa: CASSQDLGYYEQYF
CDR3nt: TGTGCCAGCAGCCAAGATTTGGGCTACTACGAGCAGTACTTC

abundance: -
d_gene: TRBD2
j_gene: TRBJ2-5
v_gene: TRBV5-1
CDR3aa: CASSFLSGTETQYF
CDR3nt: TGCGCCAGCAGCTTTTTAAGCGGGACGGAGACCCAGTACTTC

abundance: -
d_gene: -
j_gene: TRBJ2-1
v_gene: TRBV5-1
CDR3aa: CASSLVGQWRDEQFF
CDR3nt: TGCGCCAGCAGCTTGGTCGGACAGTGGCGTGATGAGCAGTTCTTC

abundance: -
d_gene: -
j_gene: TRBJ1-1
v_gene: TRBV6-1
CDR3aa: CASSDVVGQAEAFF
CDR3nt: TGTGCCAGCAGTGATGTGGTGGGACAAGCAGAAGCTTTCTTT

abundance: -
d_gene: -
j_gene: TRBJ2-7
v_gene: TRBV5-1
CDR3aa: CASRVQELTYEQYF
CDR3nt: TGCGCCAGCAGGGTACAGGAACTAACCTACGAGCAGTACTTC

abundance: -
d_gene: TRBD1
j_gene: TRBJ2-5
v_gene: TRBV7-2
CDR3aa: CASSFTGTGARETQYF
CDR3nt: TGTGCCAGCAGCTTCACCGGGACAGGGGCCAGGGAGACCCAGTACTTC

abundance: -
d_gene: -
j_gene: TRBJ1-3
v_gene: TRBV5-6
CDR3aa: CASSLRGSGNTIYF
CDR3nt: TGTGCCAGCAGCTTGCGGGGCTCTGGAAACACCATATATTTT

abundance: -
d_gene: TRBD1
j_gene: TRBJ1-2
v_gene: TRBV30
CDR3aa: CAWSLGQGGYTF
CDR3nt: TGTGCCTGGAGTCTGGGACAGGGTGGCTACACCTTC

abundance: -
d_gene: TRBD1
j_gene: TRBJ1-5
v_gene: TRBV27
CDR3aa: CASSLASDRVAFQPQHF
CDR3nt: TGTGCCAGCAGTTTGGCCAGTGACAGGGTTGCGTTTCAGCCCCAGCATTTT

abundance: -
d_gene: TRBD2
j_gene: TRBJ2-3
v_gene: TRBV18
CDR3aa: CATGAGGPIDTQYF
CDR3nt: TGTGCCACGGGAGCGGGAGGGCCGATAGATACGCAGTATTTT

abundance: -
d_gene: -
j_gene: TRBJ1-2
v_gene: TRBV6-1
CDR3aa: CASRRTGMVGGYTF
CDR3nt: TGTGCCAGCAGACGAACAGGGATGGTGGGCGGCTACACCTTC

abundance: -
d_gene: -
j_gene: TRBJ1-1
v_gene: TRBV27
CDR3aa: CASSSLSTENTEAFF
CDR3nt: TGTGCCAGCAGTTCCCTATCTACAGAGAACACTGAAGCTTTCTTT

abundance: -
d_gene: TRBD1
j_gene: TRBJ2-7
v_gene: TRBV5-4
CDR3aa: CASSLTGAGGRGGQYF
CDR3nt: TGTGCCAGCAGCTTGACAGGGGCCGGAGGTAGAGGGGGGCAGTACTTC

abundance: -
d_gene: TRBD1
j_gene: TRBJ1-1
v_gene: TRBV18
CDR3aa: CASSGDRLMNTEAFF
CDR3nt: TGTGCCAGCTCCGGGGACAGACTCATGAACACTGAAGCTTTCTTT

abundance: few
d_gene: TRBD1
j_gene: TRBJ1-5
v_gene: TRBV19
CDR3aa: CASSVDRGPNQPQHF
CDR3nt: TGTGCCAGTAGTGTTGACAGGGGGCCTAATCAGCCCCAGCATTTT

abundance: -
d_gene: TRBD2
j_gene: TRBJ2-7
v_gene: TRBV28
CDR3aa: CASSPSGTSPYEQYF
CDR3nt: TGTGCCAGCAGCCCGTCCGGGACTAGCCCCTACGAGCAGTACTTC

abundance: -
d_gene: TRBD1
j_gene: TRBJ1-1
v_gene: TRBV2
CDR3aa: CASSEQGAVRDSGAFF
CDR3nt: TGTGCCAGCAGTGAACAGGGGGCGGTAAGGGATAGCGGAGCTTTCTTT

abundance: -
d_gene: -
j_gene: TRBJ2-7
v_gene: TRBV14
CDR3aa: CASSQAPGGAYEQYF
CDR3nt: TGTGCCAGCAGCCAAGCCCCAGGAGGGGCCTACGAGCAGTACTTC

abundance: -
d_gene: -
j_gene: TRBJ1-5
v_gene: TRBV2
CDR3aa: CASSRDGGNQPQHF
CDR3nt: TGTGCCAGCAGTAGAGACGGGGGGAATCAGCCCCAGCATTTT

abundance: -
d_gene: TRBD2
j_gene: TRBJ2-3
v_gene: TRBV15
CDR3aa: CATSRGTSDTDTQYF
CDR3nt: TGTGCCACCAGCAGAGGGACTAGCGACACAGATACGCAGTATTTT

abundance: -
d_gene: -
j_gene: TRBJ1-1
v_gene: TRBV7-2
CDR3aa: CASSLYLLNTEAFF
CDR3nt: TGTGCCAGCAGCTTATATTTATTAAACACTGAAGCTTTCTTT

abundance: few
d_gene: TRBD1
j_gene: TRBJ2-2
v_gene: TRBV28
CDR3aa: CASSFMGQGQSTGELFF
CDR3nt: TGTGCCAGCAGTTTTATGGGACAGGGACAGAGCACCGGGGAGCTGTTTTTT

abundance: -
d_gene: -
j_gene: TRBJ2-2
v_gene: TRBV19
CDR3aa: CASRRGIGSDTGELFF
CDR3nt: TGTGCCAGTAGGCGGGGAATTGGATCGGACACCGGGGAGCTGTTTTTT

abundance: -
d_gene: -
j_gene: TRBJ2-3
v_gene: TRBV28
CDR3aa: CASMVLMEDRGEGDTQYF
CDR3nt: TGTGCCAGCATGGTGTTAATGGAGGATAGGGGGGAGGGAGATACGCAGTATTTT